This is a list of T cell receptor beta chains from one sample in a study of T cell repertoires in aging, cancer and after chemotherapy. TCRdb re-analysed the multiplex PCR reads in MiXCR, keeping a single row per CDR3 protein. The table includes around 13,000 distinct CDR3 sequences, approximately 34% detected once. Material: blood. Receptors originate from a human donor in good health. The donor label of this sample is uncertain. Both conserved end residues are part of each CDR3. The D gene is left open where the match is weak. Clone size is not always given. Where it is, it says once, few, many or a class for expanded clones.

CDR3: CASAPDGDTEAFF
DNA: TGTGCCAGCGCCCCCGATGGGGACACTGAAGCTTTCTTT
J: TRBJ1-1
D: NA
V: TRBV27
size: few

CDR3: CASSLEWRQGNNEQFF
DNA: TGCGCCAGCAGCTTGGAATGGCGTCAGGGAAACAATGAGCAGTTCTTC
J: TRBJ2-1
D: NA
V: TRBV5-1
size: NA

CDR3: CASSMGHWETQYF
DNA: TGTGCCAGTAGTATGGGGCATTGGGAGACCCAGTACTTC
J: TRBJ2-5
D: NA
V: TRBV19
size: medium-sized

CDR3: CASRPAGAYNEQFF
DNA: TGTGCCAGCAGACCAGCGGGAGCCTACAATGAGCAGTTCTTC
J: TRBJ2-1
D: TRBD2
V: TRBV5-6
size: NA

CDR3: CASSLAVTGSDEQYF
DNA: TGCGCCAGCAGCTTGGCCGTGACAGGCTCCGACGAGCAGTACTTC
J: TRBJ2-7
D: NA
V: TRBV5-1
size: NA

CDR3: CASSYSGPSVGYTF
DNA: TGTGCCAGCAGTTACTCGGGGCCCTCGGTAGGCTACACCTTC
J: TRBJ1-2
D: NA
V: TRBV6-6
size: NA

CDR3: CASSLFGTGVPEQYF
DNA: TGTGCCAGCAGCTTGTTTGGCACCGGAGTTCCCGAGCAGTACTTC
J: TRBJ2-7
D: NA
V: TRBV5-4
size: once

CDR3: CVSSLSQGEIGYGYTF
DNA: TGTGTCAGCAGCCTGTCTCAGGGCGAGATAGGGTATGGCTACACCTTC
J: TRBJ1-2
D: NA
V: TRBV5-4
size: NA

CDR3: CASSSGLARGGTQYF
DNA: TGTGCCAGCAGCTCAGGACTAGCGAGAGGGGGGACCCAGTACTTC
J: TRBJ2-5
D: TRBD2
V: TRBV5-4
size: few

CDR3: CASSSLAGLTDTQYF
DNA: TGTGCCAGCAGTTCGCTAGCCGGGCTCACAGATACGCAGTATTTT
J: TRBJ2-3
D: NA
V: TRBV12-3/TRBV12-4
size: few

CDR3: CASSSGTSGNYEQYF
DNA: TGTGCCAGCAGTTCCGGGACTAGCGGGAACTACGAGCAGTACTTC
J: TRBJ2-7
D: TRBD2
V: TRBV6-5
size: NA

CDR3: CASSLSGNWGPQHF
DNA: TGTGCCAGCAGTTTATCCGGCAACTGGGGGCCCCAGCATTTT
J: TRBJ1-5
D: NA
V: TRBV12-3/TRBV12-4
size: NA

CDR3: CASRRSADNTEAFF
DNA: TGTGCCAGCAGGCGGTCGGCGGACAACACTGAAGCTTTCTTT
J: TRBJ1-1
D: NA
V: TRBV12-3/TRBV12-4
size: NA

CDR3: CAMNRGPDNEQFF
DNA: TGTGCCATGAACAGGGGACCAGACAATGAGCAGTTCTTC
J: TRBJ2-1
D: TRBD1
V: TRBV10-3
size: NA

CDR3: CASSSGGGGQETQYF
DNA: TGCGCCAGCAGCTCGGGGGGGGGGGGGCAAGAGACCCAGTACTTC
J: TRBJ2-5
D: TRBD2
V: TRBV5-1
size: NA

CDR3: CASSTAGSWSNEKLFF
DNA: TGTGCCAGTAGTACAGCAGGGTCTTGGTCTAATGAAAAACTGTTTTTT
J: TRBJ1-4
D: NA
V: TRBV19
size: NA

CDR3: CASSYSEETQYF
DNA: TGTGCCAGCAGTTACTCCGAAGAGACCCAGTACTTC
J: TRBJ2-5
D: NA
V: TRBV6-2/TRBV6-3
size: few

CDR3: CASSTGQGLIRF
DNA: TGTGCCAGTAGTACCGGACAGGGTTTGATCAGATTT
J: TRBJ1-6
D: TRBD1
V: TRBV19
size: NA

CDR3: CASSLGTGGDYEQYF
DNA: TGTGCCAGCAGCTTGGGTACAGGGGGGGACTACGAGCAGTACTTC
J: TRBJ2-7
D: NA
V: TRBV5-4
size: few

CDR3: CSAGGGQGANEQYF
DNA: TGCAGCGCCGGGGGGGGACAGGGGGCGAACGAGCAGTACTTC
J: TRBJ2-7
D: TRBD1
V: TRBV29-1
size: medium-sized

CDR3: CASRLDRLQETQYF
DNA: TGTGCCAGCAGACTAGACAGACTACAAGAGACCCAGTACTTC
J: TRBJ2-5
D: NA
V: TRBV6-1
size: NA

CDR3: CASSTQTGNTIYF
DNA: TGTGCCAGCAGCACCCAAACAGGAAACACCATATATTTT
J: TRBJ1-3
D: NA
V: TRBV5-6
size: NA

CDR3: CASSTGQGTYEQYF
DNA: TGTGCCAGCAGTACGGGACAGGGAACCTACGAGCAGTACTTC
J: TRBJ2-7
D: TRBD1
V: TRBV27
size: NA

CDR3: CASTRDSPYEQYF
DNA: TGTGCCAGCACCCGAGACAGTCCCTACGAGCAGTACTTC
J: TRBJ2-7
D: NA
V: TRBV12-3/TRBV12-4
size: few

CDR3: CATSRAPGGIETQYF
DNA: TGTGCCACCAGCAGAGCTCCGGGGGGAATAGAGACCCAGTACTTC
J: TRBJ2-5
D: TRBD2
V: TRBV15
size: few

CDR3: CSVEVENYGYTF
DNA: TGCAGCGTTGAAGTCGAAAACTATGGCTACACCTTC
J: TRBJ1-2
D: NA
V: TRBV29-1
size: NA

CDR3: CASSPRVENTEAFF
DNA: TGTGCCAGCTCACCACGCGTAGAGAACACTGAAGCTTTCTTT
J: TRBJ1-1
D: NA
V: TRBV18
size: NA

CDR3: CASSTGGSSYNEQFF
DNA: TGTGCCAGTAGTACGGGAGGAAGCTCCTACAATGAGCAGTTCTTC
J: TRBJ2-1
D: TRBD2
V: TRBV19
size: medium-sized

CDR3: CASSRTTGTSGTDTQYF
DNA: TGTGCCAGTAGTCGAACAACCGGGACTAGCGGAACAGATACGCAGTATTTT
J: TRBJ2-3
D: TRBD2
V: TRBV19
size: medium-sized

CDR3: CASSPAFTSSYEQYF
DNA: TGTGCCAGCTCACCAGCCTTCACGAGCTCCTACGAGCAGTACTTC
J: TRBJ2-7
D: NA
V: TRBV18
size: NA